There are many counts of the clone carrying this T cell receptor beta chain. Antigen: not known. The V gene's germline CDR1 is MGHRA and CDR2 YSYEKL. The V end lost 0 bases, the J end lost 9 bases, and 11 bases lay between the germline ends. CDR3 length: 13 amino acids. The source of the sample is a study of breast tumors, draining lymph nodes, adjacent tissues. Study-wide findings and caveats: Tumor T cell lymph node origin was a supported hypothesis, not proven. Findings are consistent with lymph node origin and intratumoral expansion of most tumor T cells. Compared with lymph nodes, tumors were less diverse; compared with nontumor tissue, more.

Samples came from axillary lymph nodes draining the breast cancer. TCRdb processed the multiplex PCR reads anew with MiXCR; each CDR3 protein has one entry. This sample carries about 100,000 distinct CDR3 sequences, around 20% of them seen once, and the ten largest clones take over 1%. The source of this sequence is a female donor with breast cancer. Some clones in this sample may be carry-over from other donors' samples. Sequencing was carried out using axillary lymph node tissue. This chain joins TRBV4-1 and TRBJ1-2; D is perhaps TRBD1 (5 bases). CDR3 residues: CASSQDRGLRYTF. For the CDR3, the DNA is TGCGCCAGCAGCCAAGACCGGGGCCTCCGCTACACCTTC.